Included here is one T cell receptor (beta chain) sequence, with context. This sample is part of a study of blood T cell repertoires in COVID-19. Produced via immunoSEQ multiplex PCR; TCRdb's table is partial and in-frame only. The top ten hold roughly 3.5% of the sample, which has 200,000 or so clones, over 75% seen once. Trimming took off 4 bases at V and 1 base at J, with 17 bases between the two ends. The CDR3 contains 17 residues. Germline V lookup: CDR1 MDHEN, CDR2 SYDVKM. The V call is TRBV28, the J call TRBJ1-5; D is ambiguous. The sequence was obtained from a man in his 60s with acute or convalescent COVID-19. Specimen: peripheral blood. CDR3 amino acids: CASSSPPEVWSNQPQHF. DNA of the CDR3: TGTGCCAGCAGTTCACCCCCCGAGGTTTGGAGCAATCAGCCCCAGCATTTT.